The 25 T cell receptor beta chains reported below all come from one sample, sequenced in a study of shared clonotypes between healthy human individuals. The repertoire was sequenced with immunoSEQ multiplex PCR; TCRdb's copy has only in-frame clones and lacks some. Altogether over 2 million clones are present, 92% being singletons, with the ten largest covering approximately 0.4%. Material for sequencing was naive CD4+ T cells from PBMCs. Subset noted: CD45RA+ positively selected. The receptors come from a man younger than 35 in good health. Some clones in this sample may be carry-over from other donors' samples.

The J gene is TRBJ2-5, the V gene TRBV28, with TRBD2 matching over 9 bases. V was pared by 5 bases and J by 0 bases, with 10 bases of the junction left unmatched. The germline CDR1 and CDR2 sequences are MDHEN and SYDVKM. The CDR3 has 17 amino acids. The CDR3 loop reads CASSTASTSGDQETQYF. CDR3 sequence (DNA): TGTGCCAGCAGTACCGCCTCGACTAGCGGAGACCAAGAGACCCAGTACTTC.

The CDR3, as DNA: TGTGCCAGCAGGCTAGGGGGGACAGGGAGCTACGAGCAGTACTTC. Amino acids: CASRLGGTGSYEQYF. V gene TRBV28 combines with J gene TRBJ2-7, with 9 bases identical to TRBD1. This CDR3 contains 15 residues. CDR1 and CDR2 (germline): MDHEN, SYDVKM. V lost 6 bases to trimming and J lost 3 bases; unmatched junction nucleotides: 9.

Remarks on this clone: The sample contains more than one DNA sequence encoding this CDR3. The chain carries TRBV30 and TRBJ1-4, with D hard to call. The V end was cut by 0 bases, the J end by 3 bases, with 5 bases between. CDR1 is GTSNPN, CDR2 SVGIG, per germline (reference sequence). This CDR3 spans 13 amino acids. The CDR3, as DNA: TGTGCCTGGAGTGTACCCCCTAATGAAAAACTGTTTTTT. Its protein product is CAWSVPPNEKLFF. Combining the CDR3 with reference TRBV30 and TRBJ1-4 gives the whole variable domain SQTIHQWPATLVQPVGSPLSLECTVEGTSNPNLYWYRQAAGRGLQLLFYSVGIGQISSEVPQNLSASRPQDRQFILSSKKLLLSDSGFYLCAWSVPPNEKLFFGSGTQLSVL.

This rearrangement joins TRBV5-1 to TRBJ1-1, with D tentatively TRBD1 (5 bases). In germline, CDR1 is SGHRS, CDR2 YFSETQ. The V end was cut by 0 bases, the J end by 7 bases, with 22 bases between. The CDR3 is 17 amino acids. DNA of the CDR3: TGCGCCAGCAGCTTGGCAGGACAACGGGACCCGCCGCATGAAGCTTTCTTT. This gives the protein CASSLAGQRDPPHEAFF. The complete variable domain, with remaining parts taken from reference TRBV5-1 and TRBJ1-1, reads KAGVTQTPRYLIKTRGQQVTLSCSPISGHRSVSWYQQTPGQGLQFLFEYFSETQRNKGNFPGRFSGRQFSNSRSEMNVSTLELGDSALYLCASSLAGQRDPPHEAFFGQGTRLTVV.

The chain couples TRBV11-3 to TRBJ2-3; maybe TRBD2 (5 bases). V was shortened by 5 bases and J by 0 bases, with 18 bases between the two germline ends. This CDR3 has 17 amino acids. The germline V gene has CDR1 SGHNT and CDR2 YENEEA. The CDR3 bases are TGTGCCAGCAGCGGGCGGGCATGGGGTCCCAGCACAGATACGCAGTATTTT. Its protein is CASSGRAWGPSTDTQYF.

This clone was observed a single time. This CDR3 reads CAWSSWRDRGKNIQYF. The DNA of the CDR3 is TGTGCCTGGAGTTCTTGGAGGGATAGGGGGAAAAACATTCAGTACTTC. This chain links TRBV30 with TRBJ2-4; D possibly uses TRBD1 or TRBD2 (6 bases each). CDR1 is GTSNPN, CDR2 SVGIG, per germline (reference sequence). Deletions cut 2 bases from V and 4 bases from J, with 18 bases between. There are 16 residues in the CDR3.

The V gene is TRBV4-2, the J gene TRBJ2-5; 7 bases are shared with TRBD2. The J call could be wrong; TRBJ2-7 is a better fit for the DNA end. This CDR3 has 16 amino acids. Germline CDR1 is LGHNA and CDR2 is YNFKEQ. In nucleotides, the CDR3 is TGTGCCAGCAGCCAAGAATGGCTGGCTAGCGGCTACGAGCAGTACTTC. Translated, it gives CASSQEWLASGYEQYF.

The rearrangement joins TRBV2 to TRBJ2-5; D might be TRBD2 (7 bases). V was pared by 6 bases and J by 1 base, with 18 bases between. This CDR3 comprises 16 residues. CDR1 and CDR2 from the germline V gene are SNHLY and FYNNEI. The CDR3 bases are TGTGCCAGCAGGACGGGGGGCGCCGGGCCCCAAGAGACCCAGTACTTC. This encodes CASRTGGAGPQETQYF.

The chain employs TRBV29-1 and TRBJ2-1; 14 bases match TRBD2. Per germline, CDR1 SQVTM and CDR2 ANQGSEA. The V and J ends lost 5 bases and 8 bases, in that order; junction bases with no gene match: 8. This CDR3 spans 15 amino acids. CDR3 amino acids: CSVLGLAGDGDEQFF. For the CDR3, the DNA is TGCAGCGTTTTGGGACTAGCGGGAGACGGCGATGAGCAGTTCTTC.

This clone was recorded once. The chain recombines TRBV4-3 with TRBJ1-2; possibly TRBD1 for D (6 bases). Looked up from germline, CDR1 is LGHNA and CDR2 is YSLEER. CDR3 length: 15 residues. The V end was cut by 4 bases, the J end by 1 base, with 13 bases between. The CDR3 region is CASSPTGNNNYGYTF. The CDR3 nucleotides are TGCGCCAGCAGCCCGACAGGAAACAATAACTATGGCTACACCTTC.

This chain uses TRBV9 with TRBJ2-7; TRBD2 might be the D (6 bases). The CDR3 is made up of 15 amino acids. The germline V gene encodes CDR1 SGDLS and CDR2 YYNGEE. The V end was cut by 3 bases, the J end by 0 bases, with 13 bases between. The CDR3 loop is CASSALGSGSYEQYF. The DNA for the CDR3 is TGTGCCAGCAGCGCCCTAGGTAGCGGCTCCTACGAGCAGTACTTC.

This clone showed up just once. The V gene is TRBV19, the J gene TRBJ2-7; 15 nucleotides agree with TRBD2. The CDR3 has 17 amino acids. Germline trimming cut 6 bases from V and 5 bases from J; bases unmatched to any gene: 11. CDR1 is LNHDA and CDR2 is SQIVND in the germline V gene (reference sequence). CDR3 nucleotides: TGTGCCAGTAGCATTGGACTAGCGGGAGGGCCCAAACACGAGCAGTACTTC. Translated: CASSIGLAGGPKHEQYF.

This chain connects TRBV6-5 to TRBJ1-5; 10 bases are a match to TRBD1. This CDR3 is 15 amino acids long. Germline loops: CDR1 MNHEY, CDR2 SVGAGI. V gave up 4 bases and J gave up 4 bases; unmatched junction bases: 4. The CDR3 sequence is CASSWTGGGNQPQHF. CDR3 sequence (DNA): TGTGCCAGCAGTTGGACAGGGGGAGGTAATCAGCCCCAGCATTTT.

The CDR3 DNA follows: TGTGCCAGCTCACCATACACAGGGGGTCAAAATGAGCAGTTCTTC. Encoded protein: CASSPYTGGQNEQFF. This chain joins TRBV18 and TRBJ2-1; 8 bases match TRBD1. This CDR3 contains 15 residues. The germline gives CDR1 KGHSH, CDR2 LQKENI. J was trimmed by 7 bases and V by 2 bases; bases with no gene match: 7. Supplemented by reference TRBV18 and TRBJ2-1, the full variable domain reads NAGVMQNPRHLVRRRGQEARLRCSPMKGHSHVYWYRQLPEEGLKFMVYLQKENIIDESGMPKERFSAEFPKEGPSILRIQQVVRGDSAAYFCASSPYTGGQNEQFFGPGTRLTVL.

This sequence joins TRBV28 and TRBJ2-2; possible D gene TRBD2, 6 bases. Germline CDR1 reads MDHEN; CDR2 reads SYDVKM. Trimming took 5 bases from V and 0 from J, leaving 16 bases between them. The CDR3 contains 17 residues. The CDR3 sequence is CASSPPGLYANTGELFF. CDR3 nucleotides: TGTGCCAGCAGTCCACCTGGACTATACGCGAACACCGGGGAGCTGTTTTTT. Full variable domain (remainder filled in from reference TRBV28 and TRBJ2-2): DVKVTQSSRYLVKRTGEKVFLECVQDMDHENMFWYRQDPGLGLRLIYFSYDVKMKEKGDIPEGYSVSREKKERFSLILESASTNQTSMYLCASSPPGLYANTGELFFGEGSRLTVL.

The rearrangement joins TRBV28 to TRBJ2-7; 10 nucleotides line up with TRBD1. The CDR3 covers 14 residues. V dropped 5 bases and J dropped 2; count of bases not matched to a gene: 3. Germline V CDR1 and CDR2: MDHEN, SYDVKM. Written as DNA, the CDR3 is TGTGCCAGCAGTGCGGGGACAGGGGCCTACGAGCAGTACTTC. This codes for CASSAGTGAYEQYF.

The chain couples TRBV29-1 to TRBJ1-4; possibly TRBD1 for D (6 bases). The germline CDR1 and CDR2 sequences are SQVTM and ANQGSEA. CDR3 length equals 13 residues. V was clipped by 0 bases and J by 7 bases, with 9 bases between them. The CDR3 reads CSVEDRGGEKLFF. The CDR3 DNA reads TGCAGCGTTGAAGACCGAGGGGGTGAAAAACTGTTTTTT.

The chain joins TRBV25-1 to TRBJ1-4, with 8 bases aligning to TRBD1. This CDR3 is 16 amino acids long. Trimming cost V 2 bases and J 10 bases; bases outside gene matches: 12. Germline V CDR1 and CDR2: MGHDK, SYGVNS. This CDR3 is CASSEGGQAELGKLFF. CDR3 nucleotides: TGTGCCAGCAGTGAAGGGGGACAGGCTGAGTTGGGAAAACTGTTTTTT.

This chain links TRBV6-6 with TRBJ2-2; 8 bases map to TRBD1. Germline values: CDR1 MNHNY, CDR2 SVGAGI (reference sequence). The J segment lost 3 bases and the V segment lost 0 bases, leaving 0 bases of the junction unmatched. The CDR3 is made up of 15 amino acids. This CDR3 reads CASSYSTGDTGELFF. The CDR3, as DNA: TGTGCCAGCAGTTACTCGACAGGGGACACCGGGGAGCTGTTTTTT.

The rearrangement uses TRBV30 and TRBJ1-1; tentative D call: TRBD1 (6 bases). This CDR3 is built from 14 residues. CDR1 and CDR2 (germline): GTSNPN, SVGIG (reference sequence). V was trimmed by 2 bases and J by 1 base, leaving 11 bases between them. As DNA, the CDR3 is TGTGCCTGGAGTCACGGACAGCCGAACACTGAAGCTTTCTTT. This codes for CAWSHGQPNTEAFF.

V usage is TRBV6-1 and J usage is TRBJ1-2; no reliable D call. Trimming shortened V by 7 bases and J by 8 bases, and 11 bases separated the two germline ends. The germline gives CDR1 MNHNS, CDR2 SASEGT. The CDR3 has 11 amino acids. The DNA of the CDR3 is TGTGCCAGCACCCCGGGGAGAGGCTACACCTTC. As protein: CASTPGRGYTF.

The chain carries TRBV7-2 and TRBJ2-2; the match to TRBD2 covers 7 bases. Germline V gene lookup returns CDR1 SGHTA and CDR2 FQGNSA. The junction had 9 bases not matched to a gene; V was cut back by 6 bases and J by 5 bases. CDR3 length equals 15 residues. This CDR3 reads CASRPGGGRTGELFF. CDR3 DNA sequence: TGTGCCAGCAGACCCGGCGGGGGTAGAACCGGGGAGCTGTTTTTT.

This chain connects TRBV19 to TRBJ1-2, with D hard to call. CDR1 is LNHDA and CDR2 is SQIVND in the germline V gene (reference sequence). Trimming cost V 2 bases and J 8 bases, with 15 bases left between them. The CDR3 is 14 amino acids. The DNA of the CDR3 is TGTGCCAGTAGTATAAGATCCACTAGTTGGGGCTACACCTTC. Translation gives CASSIRSTSWGYTF.

Concerning this clone itself: The conserved phenylalanine or tryptophan is not found at the CDR3 terminus, so this likely reflects a read error. It is unclear where the CDR3 begins or ends on the DNA, so no DNA is shown, and the CDR3 is as TCRdb lists it. V gene TRBV15 combines with J gene TRBJ2-7; the D segment call TRBD1 is taken from the table without a DNA check. Germline V lookup: CDR1 LNHNV, CDR2 YYDKDF (reference sequence). The length of the CDR3 is 13 amino acids, counting both ends. CDR3: CATSRDFMGQGVL.

The chain joins TRBV7-9 to TRBJ2-1, with D perhaps TRBD1 (5 bases). Per germline, CDR1 SEHNR and CDR2 FQNEAQ (reference sequence). V was trimmed by 5 bases and J by 2 bases, leaving 10 bases between them. The CDR3 has 14 amino acids. In DNA, the CDR3 is TGTGCCAGCAGCCCTGGACAAACCTACAATGAGCAGTTCTTC. Protein product: CASSPGQTYNEQFF.